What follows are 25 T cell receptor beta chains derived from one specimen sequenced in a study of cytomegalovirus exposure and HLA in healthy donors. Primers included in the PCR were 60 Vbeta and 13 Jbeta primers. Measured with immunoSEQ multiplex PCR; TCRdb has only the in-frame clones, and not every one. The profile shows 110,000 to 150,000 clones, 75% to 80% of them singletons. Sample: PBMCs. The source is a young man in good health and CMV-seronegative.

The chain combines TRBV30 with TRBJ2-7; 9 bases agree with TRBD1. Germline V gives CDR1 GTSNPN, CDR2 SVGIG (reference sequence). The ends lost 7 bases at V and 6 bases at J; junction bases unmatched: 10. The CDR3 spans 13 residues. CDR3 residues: CASPGQGVGEQYF. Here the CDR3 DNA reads TGTGCCTCTCCGGGACAGGGTGTAGGCGAGCAGTACTTC. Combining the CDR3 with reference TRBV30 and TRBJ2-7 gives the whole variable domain SQTIHQWPATLVQPVGSPLSLECTVEGTSNPNLYWYRQAAGRGLQLLFYSVGIGQISSEVPQNLSASRPQDRQFILSSKKLLLSDSGFYLCASPGQGVGEQYFGPGTRLTVT.

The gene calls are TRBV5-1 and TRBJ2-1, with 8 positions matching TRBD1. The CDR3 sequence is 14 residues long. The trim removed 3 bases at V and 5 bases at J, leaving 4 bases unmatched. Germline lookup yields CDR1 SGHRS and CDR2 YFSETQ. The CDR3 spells CASSSTGAHNEQFF. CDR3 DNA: TGCGCCAGCAGCTCGACAGGGGCCCACAATGAGCAGTTCTTC. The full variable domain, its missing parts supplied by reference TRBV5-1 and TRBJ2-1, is KAGVTQTPRYLIKTRGQQVTLSCSPISGHRSVSWYQQTPGQGLQFLFEYFSETQRNKGNFPGRFSGRQFSNSRSEMNVSTLELGDSALYLCASSSTGAHNEQFFGPGTRLTVL.

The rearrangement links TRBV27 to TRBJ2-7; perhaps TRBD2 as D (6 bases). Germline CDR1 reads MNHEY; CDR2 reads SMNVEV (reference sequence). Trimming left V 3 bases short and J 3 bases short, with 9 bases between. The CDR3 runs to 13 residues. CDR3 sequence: CASSLGTVYEQYF. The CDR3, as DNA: TGTGCCAGCAGTTTGGGGACTGTCTACGAGCAGTACTTC.

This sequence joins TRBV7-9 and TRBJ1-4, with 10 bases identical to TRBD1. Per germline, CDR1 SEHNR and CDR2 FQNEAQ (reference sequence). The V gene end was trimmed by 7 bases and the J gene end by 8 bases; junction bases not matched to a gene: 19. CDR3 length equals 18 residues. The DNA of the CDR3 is TGTGCCAGCACCCTACTCGGGACAGGGGCATCTTTGAACGAAAAACTGTTTTTT. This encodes CASTLLGTGASLNEKLFF.

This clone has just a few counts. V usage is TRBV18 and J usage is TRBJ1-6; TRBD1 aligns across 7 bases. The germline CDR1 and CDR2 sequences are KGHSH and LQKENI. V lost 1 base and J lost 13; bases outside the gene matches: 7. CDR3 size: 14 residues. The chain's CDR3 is CASSPRQGLSPLHF. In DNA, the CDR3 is TGTGCCAGCTCACCACGACAGGGATTGTCGCCCCTCCACTTT.

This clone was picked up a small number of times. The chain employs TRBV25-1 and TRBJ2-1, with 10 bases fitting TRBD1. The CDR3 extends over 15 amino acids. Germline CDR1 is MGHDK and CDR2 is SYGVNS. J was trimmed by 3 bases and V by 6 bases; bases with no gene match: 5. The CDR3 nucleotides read TGTGCCAGCAGCCGACAGGGGGCCTTCTACAATGAGCAGTTCTTC. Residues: CASSRQGAFYNEQFF.

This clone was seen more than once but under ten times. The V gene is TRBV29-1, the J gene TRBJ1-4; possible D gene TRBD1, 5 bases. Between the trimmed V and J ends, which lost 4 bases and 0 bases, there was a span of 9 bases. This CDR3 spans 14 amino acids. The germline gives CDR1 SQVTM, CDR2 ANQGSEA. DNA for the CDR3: TGCAGCGTTGGGCAGGGCTCAACTAATGAAAAACTGTTTTTT. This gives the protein CSVGQGSTNEKLFF.

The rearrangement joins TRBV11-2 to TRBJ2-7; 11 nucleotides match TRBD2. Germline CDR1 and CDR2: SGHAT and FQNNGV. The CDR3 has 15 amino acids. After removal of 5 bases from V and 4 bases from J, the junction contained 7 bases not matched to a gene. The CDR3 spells CASSPTSGSGYEQYF. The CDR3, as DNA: TGTGCCAGCAGCCCCACTAGCGGGAGTGGGTACGAGCAGTACTTC.

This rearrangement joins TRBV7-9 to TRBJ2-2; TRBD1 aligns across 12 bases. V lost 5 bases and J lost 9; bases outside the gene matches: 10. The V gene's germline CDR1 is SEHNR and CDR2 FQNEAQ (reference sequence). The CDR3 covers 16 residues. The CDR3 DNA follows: TGTGCCAGCAGCCCGCGGGACAGGGGGCGATACAGGGAGCTGTTTTTT. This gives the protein CASSPRDRGRYRELFF.

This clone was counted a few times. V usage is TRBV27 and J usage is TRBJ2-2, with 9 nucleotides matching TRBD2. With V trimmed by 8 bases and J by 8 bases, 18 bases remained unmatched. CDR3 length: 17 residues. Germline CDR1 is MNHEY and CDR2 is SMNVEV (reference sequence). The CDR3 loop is CASGEVQSGGPSGELFF. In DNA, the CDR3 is TGTGCCAGCGGCGAGGTCCAGAGCGGGGGGCCGTCGGGGGAGCTGTTTTTT.

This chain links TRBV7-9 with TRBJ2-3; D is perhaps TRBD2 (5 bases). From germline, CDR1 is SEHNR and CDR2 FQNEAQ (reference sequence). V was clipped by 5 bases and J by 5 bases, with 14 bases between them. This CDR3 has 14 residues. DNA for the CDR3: TGTGCCAGCAGCGCTAGAGACTATAGAGATACGCAGTATTTT. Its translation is CASSARDYRDTQYF.

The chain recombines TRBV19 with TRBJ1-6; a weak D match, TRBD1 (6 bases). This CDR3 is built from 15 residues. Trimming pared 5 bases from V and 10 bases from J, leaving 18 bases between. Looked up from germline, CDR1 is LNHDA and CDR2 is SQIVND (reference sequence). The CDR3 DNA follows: TGTGCCAGTAGTGTGCAGGGGCGCTTCGGATCACCCCTCCACTTT. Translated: CASSVQGRFGSPLHF.

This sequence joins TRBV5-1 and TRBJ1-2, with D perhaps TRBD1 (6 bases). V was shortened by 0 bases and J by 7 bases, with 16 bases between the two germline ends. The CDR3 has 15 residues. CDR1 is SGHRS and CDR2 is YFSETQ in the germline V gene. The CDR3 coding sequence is TGCGCCAGCAGCTTGGTGATCGGGGACAAGAGTGGCTACACCTTC. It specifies CASSLVIGDKSGYTF.

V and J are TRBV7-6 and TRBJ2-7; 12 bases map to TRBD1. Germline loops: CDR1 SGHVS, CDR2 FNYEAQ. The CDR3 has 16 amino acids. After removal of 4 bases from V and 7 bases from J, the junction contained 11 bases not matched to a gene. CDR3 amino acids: CASSSNRDRGRREQYF. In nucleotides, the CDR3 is TGTGCCAGCAGCTCAAACCGGGACAGGGGGCGGAGGGAGCAGTACTTC.

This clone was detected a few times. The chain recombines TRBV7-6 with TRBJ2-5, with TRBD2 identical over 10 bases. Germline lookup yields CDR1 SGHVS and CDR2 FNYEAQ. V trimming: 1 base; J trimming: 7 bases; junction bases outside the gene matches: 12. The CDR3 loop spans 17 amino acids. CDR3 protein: CASSLEASGGVEWTQYF. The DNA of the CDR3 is TGTGCCAGCAGCTTAGAGGCAAGCGGGGGGGTGGAATGGACCCAGTACTTC.

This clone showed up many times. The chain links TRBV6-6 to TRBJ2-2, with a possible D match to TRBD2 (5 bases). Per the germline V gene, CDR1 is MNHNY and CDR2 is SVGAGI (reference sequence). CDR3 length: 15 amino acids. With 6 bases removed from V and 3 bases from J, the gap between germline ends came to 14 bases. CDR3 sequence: CASREAGGHTGELFF. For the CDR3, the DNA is TGTGCCAGCAGGGAGGCAGGAGGCCACACCGGGGAGCTGTTTTTT.

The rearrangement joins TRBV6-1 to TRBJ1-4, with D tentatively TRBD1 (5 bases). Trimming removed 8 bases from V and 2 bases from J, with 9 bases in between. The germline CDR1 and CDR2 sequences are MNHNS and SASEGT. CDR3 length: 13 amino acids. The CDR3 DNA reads TGTGCCAGCCAACGGGGGACTAATGAAAAACTGTTTTTT. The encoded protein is CASQRGTNEKLFF.

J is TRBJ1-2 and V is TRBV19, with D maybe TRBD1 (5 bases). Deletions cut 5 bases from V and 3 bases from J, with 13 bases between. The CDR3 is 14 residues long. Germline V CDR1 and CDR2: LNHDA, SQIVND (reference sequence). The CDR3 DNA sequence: TGTGCCAGTAGTGAGTATGTCAGGGACTATGGCTACACCTTC. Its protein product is CASSEYVRDYGYTF.

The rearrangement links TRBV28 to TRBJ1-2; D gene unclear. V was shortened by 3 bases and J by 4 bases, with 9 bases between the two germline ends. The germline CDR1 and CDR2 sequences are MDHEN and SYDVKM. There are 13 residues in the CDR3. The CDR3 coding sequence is TGTGCCAGCAGTTTGACTAGCCCCTATGGCTACACCTTC. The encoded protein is CASSLTSPYGYTF.

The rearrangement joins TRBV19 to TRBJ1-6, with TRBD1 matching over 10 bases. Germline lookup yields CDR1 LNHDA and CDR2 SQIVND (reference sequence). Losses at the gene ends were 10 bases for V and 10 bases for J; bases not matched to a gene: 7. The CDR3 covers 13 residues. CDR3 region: CAIWTGGGSPLHF. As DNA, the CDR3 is TGTGCCATCTGGACAGGGGGGGGCTCACCCCTCCACTTT.

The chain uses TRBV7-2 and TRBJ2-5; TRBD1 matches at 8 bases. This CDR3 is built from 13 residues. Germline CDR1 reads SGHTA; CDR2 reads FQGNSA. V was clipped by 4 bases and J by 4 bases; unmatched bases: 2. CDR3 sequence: CASSWTGRETQYF. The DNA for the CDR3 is TGTGCCAGCAGCTGGACAGGGCGAGAGACCCAGTACTTC.

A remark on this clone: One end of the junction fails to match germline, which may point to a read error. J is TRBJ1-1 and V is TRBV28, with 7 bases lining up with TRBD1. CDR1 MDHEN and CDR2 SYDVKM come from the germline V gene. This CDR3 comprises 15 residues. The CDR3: CASSLSTGPGQTNLF. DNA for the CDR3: TGTGCCAGCAGTTTATCTACAGGCCCGGGACAGACGAATCTATTT.

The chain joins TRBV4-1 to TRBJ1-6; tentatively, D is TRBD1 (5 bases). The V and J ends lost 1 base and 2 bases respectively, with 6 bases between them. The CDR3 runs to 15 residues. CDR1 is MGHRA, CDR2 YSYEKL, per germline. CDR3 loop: CASSQGQTYNSPLHF. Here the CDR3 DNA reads TGCGCCAGCAGCCAAGGACAGACCTATAATTCACCCCTCCACTTT.

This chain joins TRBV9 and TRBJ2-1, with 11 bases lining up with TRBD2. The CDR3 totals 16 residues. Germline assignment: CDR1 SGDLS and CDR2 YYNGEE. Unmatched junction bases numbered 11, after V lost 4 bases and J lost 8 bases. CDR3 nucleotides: TGTGCCAGCAGCATACCAATAGCGGGGGGGCCGGATGAGCAGTTCTTC. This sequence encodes CASSIPIAGGPDEQFF.

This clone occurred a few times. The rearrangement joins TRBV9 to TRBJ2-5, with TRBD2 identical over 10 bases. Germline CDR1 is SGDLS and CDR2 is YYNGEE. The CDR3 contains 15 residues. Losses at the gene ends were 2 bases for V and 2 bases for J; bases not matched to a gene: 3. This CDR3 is CASSVLAGDQETQYF. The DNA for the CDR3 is TGTGCCAGCAGCGTGCTAGCGGGAGATCAAGAGACCCAGTACTTC.